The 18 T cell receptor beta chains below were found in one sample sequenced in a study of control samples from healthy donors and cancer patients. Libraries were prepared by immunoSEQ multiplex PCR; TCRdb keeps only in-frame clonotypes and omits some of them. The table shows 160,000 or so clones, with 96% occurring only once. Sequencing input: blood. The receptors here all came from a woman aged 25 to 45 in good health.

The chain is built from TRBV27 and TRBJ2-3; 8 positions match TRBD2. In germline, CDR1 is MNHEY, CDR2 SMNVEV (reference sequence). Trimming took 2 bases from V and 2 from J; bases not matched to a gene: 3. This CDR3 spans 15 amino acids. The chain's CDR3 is CASSLTSGPTDTQYF. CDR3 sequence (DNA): TGTGCCAGCAGTTTAACTAGCGGCCCCACAGATACGCAGTATTTT.

CDR3 amino acids: CSASRGGGIWTYF. In DNA, the CDR3 is TGCAGTGCTAGTCGCGGGGGAGGGATCTGGACGTACTTC. This chain links TRBV20-1 with TRBJ2-7, with 7 nucleotides matching TRBD2. CDR3 length: 13 residues. Germline lookup yields CDR1 DFQATT and CDR2 SNEGSKA (reference sequence). J lost 12 bases, V lost 3 bases, and 14 bases had no gene match.

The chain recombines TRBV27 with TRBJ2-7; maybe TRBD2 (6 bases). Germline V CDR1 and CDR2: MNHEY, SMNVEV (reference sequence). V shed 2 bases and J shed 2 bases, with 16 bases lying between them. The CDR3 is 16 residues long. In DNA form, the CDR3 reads TGTGCCAGCAGTTTAGGTTCGGCTAGCGTAGCCTACGAGCAGTACTTC. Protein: CASSLGSASVAYEQYF.

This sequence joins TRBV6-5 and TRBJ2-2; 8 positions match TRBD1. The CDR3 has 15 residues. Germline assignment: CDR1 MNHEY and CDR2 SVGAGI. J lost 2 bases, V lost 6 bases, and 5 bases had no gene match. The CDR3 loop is CASRRQGTNTGELFF. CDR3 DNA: TGTGCCAGCAGACGACAGGGGACTAACACCGGGGAGCTGTTTTTT.

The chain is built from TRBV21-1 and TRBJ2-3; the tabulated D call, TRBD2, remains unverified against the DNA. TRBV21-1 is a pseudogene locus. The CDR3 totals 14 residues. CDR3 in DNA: TGTGCCAGCAGCTTTGGGGGAGCGGGAGATACGCAGTATTTT. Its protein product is CASSFGGAGDTQYF.

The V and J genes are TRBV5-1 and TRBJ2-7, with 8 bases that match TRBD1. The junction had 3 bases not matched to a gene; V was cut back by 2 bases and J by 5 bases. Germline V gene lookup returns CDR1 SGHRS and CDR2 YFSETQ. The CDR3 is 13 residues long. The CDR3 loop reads CASSFVTGDEQYF. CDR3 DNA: TGCGCCAGCAGCTTCGTGACAGGGGACGAGCAGTACTTC. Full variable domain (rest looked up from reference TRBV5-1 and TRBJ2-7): KAGVTQTPRYLIKTRGQQVTLSCSPISGHRSVSWYQQTPGQGLQFLFEYFSETQRNKGNFPGRFSGRQFSNSRSEMNVSTLELGDSALYLCASSFVTGDEQYFGPGTRLTVT.

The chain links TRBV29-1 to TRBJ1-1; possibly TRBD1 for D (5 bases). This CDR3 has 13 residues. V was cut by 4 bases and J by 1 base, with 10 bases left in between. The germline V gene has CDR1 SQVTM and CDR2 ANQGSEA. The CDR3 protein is CSVVTQGNTEAFF. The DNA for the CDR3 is TGCAGCGTTGTTACTCAGGGGAACACTGAAGCTTTCTTT.

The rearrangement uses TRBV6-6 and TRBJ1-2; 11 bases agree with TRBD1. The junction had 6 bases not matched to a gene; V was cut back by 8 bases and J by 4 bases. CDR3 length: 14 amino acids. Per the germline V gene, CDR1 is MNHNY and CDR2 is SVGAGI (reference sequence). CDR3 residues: CASLWTGGAYGYTF. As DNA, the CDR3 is TGTGCCAGCCTGTGGACAGGGGGCGCCTATGGCTACACCTTC.

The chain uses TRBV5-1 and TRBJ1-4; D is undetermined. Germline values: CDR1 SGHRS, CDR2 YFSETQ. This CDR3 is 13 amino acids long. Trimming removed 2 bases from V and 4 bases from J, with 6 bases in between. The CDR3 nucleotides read TGCGCCAGCAGCTTAGGGAGTAATGAAAAACTGTTTTTT. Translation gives CASSLGSNEKLFF.

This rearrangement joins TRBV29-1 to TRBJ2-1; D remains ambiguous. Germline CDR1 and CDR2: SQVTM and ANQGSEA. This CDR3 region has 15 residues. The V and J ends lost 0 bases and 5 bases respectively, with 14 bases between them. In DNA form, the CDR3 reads TGCAGCGTTGAAGAGGGTCTCATGCTGGACAATGAGCAGTTCTTC. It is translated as CSVEEGLMLDNEQFF.

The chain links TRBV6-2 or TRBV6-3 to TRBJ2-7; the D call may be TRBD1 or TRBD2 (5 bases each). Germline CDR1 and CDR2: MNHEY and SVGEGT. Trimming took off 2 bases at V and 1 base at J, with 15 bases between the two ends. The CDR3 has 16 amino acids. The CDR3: CASSYGWGFRSYEQYF. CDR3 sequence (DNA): TGTGCCAGCAGTTACGGCTGGGGGTTTAGATCCTACGAGCAGTACTTC.

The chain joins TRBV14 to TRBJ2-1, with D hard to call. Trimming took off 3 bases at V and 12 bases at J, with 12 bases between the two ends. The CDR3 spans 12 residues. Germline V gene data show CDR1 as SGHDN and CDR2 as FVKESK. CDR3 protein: CASSQDRVRQFF. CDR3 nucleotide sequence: TGTGCCAGCAGCCAGGATAGGGTGAGGCAGTTCTTC.

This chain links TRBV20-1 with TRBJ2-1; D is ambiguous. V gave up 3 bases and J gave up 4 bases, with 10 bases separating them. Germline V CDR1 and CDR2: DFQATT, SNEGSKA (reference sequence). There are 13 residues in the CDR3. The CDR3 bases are TGCAGTGCTAGTCGGCCAGAATACAATGAGCAGTTCTTC. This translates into CSASRPEYNEQFF.

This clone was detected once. Written as DNA, the CDR3 is TGTGCCAGCAGCTTAGGTCAGGGGGTAAGGGCCGGCAATGAGCAGTTCTTC. Its protein is CASSLGQGVRAGNEQFF. This chain links TRBV11-2 with TRBJ2-1; 7 bases line up with TRBD1. The trim removed 1 base at V and 6 bases at J, leaving 12 bases unmatched. Germline V gene sequence: CDR1 SGHAT, CDR2 FQNNGV. CDR3 length equals 17 residues.

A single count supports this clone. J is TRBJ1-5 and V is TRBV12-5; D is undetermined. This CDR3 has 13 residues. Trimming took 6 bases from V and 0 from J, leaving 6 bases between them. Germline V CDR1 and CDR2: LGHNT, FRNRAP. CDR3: CASGSYSNQPQHF. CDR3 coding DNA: TGTGCTAGTGGAAGCTATAGCAATCAGCCCCAGCATTTT.

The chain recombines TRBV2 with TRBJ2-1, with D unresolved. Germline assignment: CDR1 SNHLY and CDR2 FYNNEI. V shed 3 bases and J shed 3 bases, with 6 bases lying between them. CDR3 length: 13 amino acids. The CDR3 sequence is CASSEDGYNEQFF. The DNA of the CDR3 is TGTGCCAGCAGTGAGGACGGCTACAATGAGCAGTTCTTC.

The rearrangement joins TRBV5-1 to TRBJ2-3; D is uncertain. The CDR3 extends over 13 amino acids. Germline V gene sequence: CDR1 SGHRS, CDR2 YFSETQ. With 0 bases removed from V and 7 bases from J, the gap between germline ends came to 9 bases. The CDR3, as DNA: TGCGCCAGCAGCTTGGCGGCAGAGCATACGCAGTATTTT. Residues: CASSLAAEHTQYF.

The CDR3 bases are TGTGCCAGCAGTTTGGCGGGGGGGCTTATTTACGAGCAGTACTTC. Residues: CASSLAGGLIYEQYF. The chain carries TRBV28 and TRBJ2-7, with 9 bases that match TRBD2. The CDR3 is made up of 15 amino acids. The J segment lost 4 bases and the V segment lost 3 bases, leaving 7 bases of the junction unmatched. CDR1 is MDHEN, CDR2 SYDVKM, per germline.